A selection of T cell receptor beta chains follows, all from one sample in a study of radiotherapy plus CTLA-4 blockade in lung cancer. Here immunoSEQ multiplex PCR was the method, and the copy in TCRdb shows in-frame clones only, minus some. This sample yields about 51,000 clones, of which around 79% are seen a single time; 7.5% to 9.5% belongs to the top ten. The starting material was peripheral blood, obtained from a patient treated with radiotherapy plus ipilimumab. These TCRs come from a human donor with non-small cell lung cancer who had a complete response to radiotherapy plus ipilimumab. CDR3s include the opening cysteine and the closing phenylalanine or tryptophan. A D gene is named only where the DNA matches it firmly. The size field is filled for only some rows; it gives once, few, many or a size class.

TRBJ1-2 | TRBV11-2 | . | . | TGTGCCAGCAGCTCATTCCGGGACACCCACTATGGCTACACCTTC | CASSSFRDTHYGYTF
TRBJ2-1 | TRBV5-1 | . | TRBD2 | TGCGCCAGCAGCTTAACTAGCGGCAGTAGGGAGCAGTTCTTC | CASSLTSGSREQFF
TRBJ1-1 | TRBV7-9 | . | TRBD1 | TGTGCCAGCAGCCGTGGGACAGGGGACACTGAAGCTTTCTTT | CASSRGTGDTEAFF
TRBJ1-6 | TRBV5-4 | . | . | TGTGCCAGCAGCTTGGGGGCCTTCCGGAATTCACCCCTCCACTTT | CASSLGAFRNSPLHF
TRBJ2-1 | TRBV4-1 | . | TRBD2 | TGCGCCAGCAGCCAAGGCCCCTGGAGGCGGGAGGGCTCATTCGGTGAGCAGTTCTTC | CASSQGPWRREGSFGEQFF
TRBJ1-2 | TRBV7-9 | . | . | TGTGCCAGCAGCTTAGCGTTGCAGAAATTCTATGGCTACACCTTC | CASSLALQKFYGYTF
TRBJ2-5 | TRBV5-1 | . | . | TGCGCCAGCAGCCTGGGGGGAGCAGAGACCCAGTACTTC | CASSLGGAETQYF
TRBJ1-1 | TRBV29-1 | . | . | TGCAGCGTTCGAGCCCGCGGACATAACACTGAAGCTTTCTTT | CSVRARGHNTEAFF
TRBJ2-5 | TRBV30 | . | TRBD2 | TGTGCCTGGAGTAGGGGGACTAGCGGGATCCTGGAGACCCAGTACTTC | CAWSRGTSGILETQYF
TRBJ2-3 | TRBV9 | few | . | TGTGCCAGCAGCGTAGCATGGAGTCGTATGGATACGCAGTATTTT | CASSVAWSRMDTQYF
TRBJ1-5 | TRBV6-6 | few | . | TGTGCCAGCAGGTCCGGGACTATCGATCAGCCCCAGCATTTT | CASRSGTIDQPQHF
TRBJ2-3 | TRBV6-1 | . | TRBD1 | TGTGCCAGCAGTGCTCGGGACAGGGACACAGATACGCAGTATTTT | CASSARDRDTDTQYF
TRBJ1-1 | TRBV7-2 | . | . | TGTGCCAGCAGCTTAGTCGGGGGGAGGAACACTGAAGCTTTCTTT | CASSLVGGRNTEAFF
TRBJ2-7 | TRBV7-9 | . | . | TGTGCCAGCAGCTTAGTGCCAGGGCCCTACGAGCAGTACTTC | CASSLVPGPYEQYF